The 6 T cell receptor beta chains below all came from one sample that was sequenced in a study of T cell repertoires in cytomegalovirus infection. Antigens for these TCRs are unknown. Using its own MiXCR run on the reads, TCRdb lists one record per CDR3 protein. The sample records 550,000 to 850,000 distinct CDR3 sequences, around 30% being singletons. The sample was cultured PBMCs, taken from culture after CMV antigen stimulation. These receptors were obtained from a human donor in good health (CMV status not recorded). Some clones in this sample may be carry-over from other donors' samples.

The chain uses TRBV29-1 and TRBJ2-3; the D gene is possibly TRBD2 (5 bases). Trimming stripped 1 base from V and 0 bases from J, with 5 bases between. The CDR3 covers 13 residues. Germline V gene sequence: CDR1 SQVTM, CDR2 ANQGSEA. The CDR3 sequence is CSVEAGSTDTQYF. The CDR3 nucleotides are TGCAGCGTTGAAGCGGGGAGCACAGATACGCAGTATTTT.

This clonotype was seen a handful of times. The chain uses TRBV7-2 and TRBJ2-7, with D tentatively TRBD2 (5 bases). This CDR3 comprises 18 residues. CDR1 and CDR2 from the germline V gene are SGHTA and FQGNSA. V dropped 1 base and J dropped 2 bases, with 21 bases sitting between them. The CDR3 reads CASSLDVLGRDLAYEQYF. In nucleotides, the CDR3 is TGTGCCAGCAGCTTAGATGTACTAGGAAGAGATTTAGCCTACGAGCAGTACTTC.

The chain employs TRBV11-2 and TRBJ2-5, with no clear D. The CDR3 has 11 residues. V lost 5 bases and J 6 bases, leaving 7 bases between the germline ends. Germline V gives CDR1 SGHAT, CDR2 FQNNGV. The CDR3 spells CASSEIKTQYF. CDR3 nucleotide sequence: TGTGCCAGCAGCGAGATAAAGACCCAGTACTTC.

Of note for this clonotype: The final CDR3 position lacks the conserved phenylalanine or tryptophan, pointing to a likely read error. The DNA is omitted, as the CDR3 cannot be located on it reliably, and the CDR3 follows TCRdb's listing. The CDR3 sequence is CASSDQARVVGL. The rearrangement links TRBV6-1 to TRBJ2-7; the table's D call of TRBD2 was not tested on the DNA. Germline V gives CDR1 MNHNS, CDR2 SASEGT. Ends included, the CDR3 has 12 residues.

The chain joins TRBV7-2 to TRBJ1-5; 10 bases agree with TRBD1. With 5 bases clipped from V and 6 bases from J, the junction kept 4 bases outside the gene matches. CDR1 is SGHTA, CDR2 FQGNSA, per germline. The length of the CDR3 is 14 residues. The CDR3 bases are TGTGCCAGCAGCCTCGACAGGGGGCGTCAGCCCCAGCATTTT. Protein product: CASSLDRGRQPQHF.

The chain uses TRBV2 and TRBJ2-5; D uncertain. Trimming cost V 1 base and J 3 bases, with 6 bases left between them. Germline CDR1 and CDR2: SNHLY and FYNNEI. CDR3 length: 13 amino acids. CDR3 protein: CASSEGWKETQYF. In DNA, the CDR3 is TGTGCCAGCAGTGAAGGGTGGAAAGAGACCCAGTACTTC.